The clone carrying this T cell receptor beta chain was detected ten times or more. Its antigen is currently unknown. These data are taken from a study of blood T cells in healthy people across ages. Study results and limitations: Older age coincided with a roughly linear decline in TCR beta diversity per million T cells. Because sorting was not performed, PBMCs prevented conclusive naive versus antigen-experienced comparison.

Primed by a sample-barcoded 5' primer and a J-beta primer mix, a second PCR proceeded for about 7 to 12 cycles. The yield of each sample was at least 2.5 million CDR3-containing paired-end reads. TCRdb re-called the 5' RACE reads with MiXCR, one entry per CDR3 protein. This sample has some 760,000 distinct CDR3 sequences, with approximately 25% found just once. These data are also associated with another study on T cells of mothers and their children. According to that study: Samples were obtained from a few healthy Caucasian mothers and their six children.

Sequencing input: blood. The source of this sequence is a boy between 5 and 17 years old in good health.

CDR3 amino acids: CASSSGMEQETQYF. CDR3 bases: TGTGCCAGCAGCTCAGGGATGGAGCAAGAGACCCAGTACTTC. The chain couples TRBV11-1 to TRBJ2-5; possibly TRBD1 for D (5 bases). This CDR3 has 14 residues. Germline CDR1 and CDR2: SGHAT and FQDESV (reference sequence). V lost 4 bases to trimming and J lost 2 bases, with 11 bases between them.